The entry below gives a single T cell receptor beta chain sequence along with its context. These data belong to a study of blood T cell dynamics during melanoma immunotherapy. The time point: pre-treatment baseline. Blood was drawn before treatment and at week 3 after checkpoint blockade. Patients with prior systemic cancer treatment, concomitant immunosuppressants, or other active malignancies were excluded. The CDR3 runs to 19 residues. From germline, CDR1 is MGHRA and CDR2 YSYEKL. Trimming left V 1 base short and J 3 bases short, with 21 bases between. Clones were read by immunoSEQ multiplex PCR, and TCRdb kept only the in-frame ones, dropping some. The sample holds around 13,000 clones, more than 70% seen once.

Sequenced material: blood, taken from a patient treated with checkpoint blockade. J is TRBJ2-2 and V is TRBV4-1, with a possible D match to TRBD1 (5 bases). This receptor was identified in a human donor with melanoma. The DNA of the CDR3 is TGCGCCAGCAGCCAAGCCAGGGCTGGGTTCTCATCGGACACCGGGGAGCTGTTTTTT. Protein product: CASSQARAGFSSDTGELFF.